This T cell receptor (beta chain) was obtained from a study of blood T cell repertoires in COVID-19. The CDR3 is made up of 11 amino acids. Trimming left V 3 bases short and J 5 bases short, with 4 bases between. Data came from immunoSEQ multiplex PCR; TCRdb stores just in-frame clones and leaves some out. The profile shows 200,000 to 250,000 clones, about 85% of them singletons. In its sample, this clone was seen once. In the same sample, other DNA sequences code for this CDR3. The sample comprised PBMCs or T cells enriched from blood (not recorded which). The V call is TRBV12-3 or TRBV12-4, the J call TRBJ2-5, with unresolved D. This clonotype originated in a young man who had recovered from COVID-19. The chain's CDR3 is CASSFRETQYF. CDR3 DNA sequence: TGTGCCAGCAGTTTCCGGGAGACCCAGTACTTC.